What follows are 18 T cell receptor beta chains derived from one specimen sequenced in a study of CD8 T cells in Susac syndrome. Random hexamers were used to reverse transcribe the RNA input (roughly 0.5 to 1 ug). TCRdb reprocessed the immunoSEQ multiplex PCR reads via MiXCR and lists one record per CDR3 protein. This sample has hundreds of thousands of distinct CDR3 sequences, with 80% to 90% found just once. Sequencing input: CD8+ T cells from PBMCs. The receptors were sampled from a human donor with multiple sclerosis.

This clonotype has just one count. The chain links TRBV27 to TRBJ2-1, with TRBD2 matching over 7 bases. With V trimmed by 5 bases and J by 7 bases, 8 bases remained unmatched. Looked up from germline, CDR1 is MNHEY and CDR2 is SMNVEV (reference sequence). This CDR3 contains 14 residues. CDR3 in amino acids: CASSILGGLNEQFF. CDR3 DNA: TGTGCCAGCAGTATCCTCGGGGGGTTGAATGAGCAGTTCTTC.

V usage is TRBV20-1 and J usage is TRBJ2-7; TRBD1 aligns across 7 bases. V shed 0 bases, J shed 2 bases, and the junction held 7 bases outside the gene matches. CDR1 is DFQATT and CDR2 is SNEGSKA in the germline V gene (reference sequence). The CDR3 sequence is 15 residues long. CDR3: CSARDLWDSPYEQYF. The CDR3 nucleotides read TGCAGTGCTAGAGATCTCTGGGACAGTCCCTACGAGCAGTACTTC.

V usage is TRBV11-2 and J usage is TRBJ1-2, with 7 bases aligning to TRBD1. The CDR3 extends over 14 amino acids. Germline loops: CDR1 SGHAT, CDR2 FQNNGV. Unmatched junction bases numbered 5, after V lost 5 bases and J lost 2 bases. CDR3 loop: CASSLWGQNYGYTF. In DNA, the CDR3 is TGTGCCAGCAGCCTATGGGGACAGAACTATGGCTACACCTTC.

The chain couples TRBV27 to TRBJ1-2, with D unclear. In germline, CDR1 is MNHEY, CDR2 SMNVEV (reference sequence). Trimming cost V 7 bases and J 7 bases, with 10 bases left between them. The CDR3 extends over 11 amino acids. The CDR3 loop is CASTQIPGYTF. DNA for the CDR3: TGTGCCAGCACTCAGATACCTGGCTACACCTTC.

This chain uses TRBV5-4 with TRBJ1-2; D remains ambiguous. V was pared by 9 bases and J by 2 bases, with 11 bases between. The CDR3 covers 12 residues. From germline, CDR1 is SGHNT and CDR2 YYREEE (reference sequence). In DNA, the CDR3 is TGTGCCACCTCGGACCGGAACTATGGCTACACCTTC. It translates to CATSDRNYGYTF.

This chain links TRBV20-1 with TRBJ2-7; D not resolved. The germline V gene has CDR1 DFQATT and CDR2 SNEGSKA (reference sequence). V lost 5 bases and J 0 bases, leaving 20 bases between the germline ends. The CDR3 spans 16 residues. CDR3 in DNA: TGCAGTGCTCCCCACCTCGACGACTCCTTCTCCTACGAGCAGTACTTC. It encodes CSAPHLDDSFSYEQYF.

The rearrangement uses TRBV30 and TRBJ1-1; TRBD1 agrees at 8 bases. J was trimmed by 5 bases and V by 0 bases; bases with no gene match: 2. This CDR3 spans 13 amino acids. Per germline, CDR1 GTSNPN and CDR2 SVGIG (reference sequence). CDR3 coding DNA: TGTGCCTGGAGTGTCCAGGGGGCTACTGAAGCTTTCTTT. Its protein is CAWSVQGATEAFF.

This chain connects TRBV5-4 to TRBJ2-3, with a weak D call TRBD2 (6 bases). The CDR3 has 19 amino acids. V was shortened by 4 bases and J by 0 bases, with 24 bases between the two germline ends. CDR1 and CDR2 from the germline V gene are SGHNT and YYREEE (reference sequence). CDR3 protein: CASSPWGGSGSASTDTQYF. The CDR3 bases are TGTGCCAGCAGCCCCTGGGGAGGTAGCGGAAGTGCTAGCACAGATACGCAGTATTTT.

This clonotype was observed a single time. The rearrangement uses TRBV7-3 and TRBJ2-1, with 7 bases aligning to TRBD2. Germline trimming cut 1 base from V and 7 bases from J; bases unmatched to any gene: 13. Germline CDR1 SGHTA, CDR2 FQGTGA. CDR3 length equals 17 residues. The CDR3 here is CASSLNWMAGAGNEQFF. The CDR3 DNA reads as TGTGCCAGCAGCTTAAATTGGATGGCGGGAGCGGGTAATGAGCAGTTCTTC. Full variable domain (remainder filled in from reference TRBV7-3 and TRBJ2-1): GAGVSQTPSNKVTEKGKYVELRCDPISGHTALYWYRQSLGQGPEFLIYFQGTGAADDSGLPNDRFFAVRPEGSVSTLKIQRTERGDSAVYLCASSLNWMAGAGNEQFFGPGTRLTVL.

The chain combines TRBV11-2 with TRBJ1-5; D is ambiguous. Trimming removed 1 base from V and 3 bases from J, with 7 bases in between. The germline gives CDR1 SGHAT, CDR2 FQNNGV. The CDR3 contains 14 residues. CDR3 protein: CASSLGEDNQPQHF. CDR3 coding DNA: TGTGCCAGCAGCTTAGGGGAGGACAATCAGCCCCAGCATTTT.

The chain combines TRBV2 with TRBJ2-7, with a possible D match to TRBD2 (5 bases). Germline V gene sequence: CDR1 SNHLY, CDR2 FYNNEI. V lost 11 bases and J 3 bases, leaving 17 bases between the germline ends. The CDR3 spans 13 residues. Here the CDR3 reads CAGRTGTDYEQYF. CDR3 DNA: TGTGCCGGTAGGACTGGTACTGACTACGAGCAGTACTTC.

This rearrangement joins TRBV6-5 to TRBJ2-6, with D possibly matching TRBD2 (6 bases). CDR1 is MNHEY and CDR2 is SVGAGI in the germline V gene. Trimming cost V 3 bases and J 0 bases, with 15 bases left between them. This CDR3 has 18 amino acids. CDR3 in DNA: TGTGCCAGCAGTTATTCGGGGGTCAGTTACTCTGGGGCCAACGTCCTGACTTTC. Amino acid sequence: CASSYSGVSYSGANVLTF.

This clonotype was seen more than once but under ten times. The chain couples TRBV11-2 to TRBJ2-1, with D uncertain. Germline values: CDR1 SGHAT, CDR2 FQNNGV. The CDR3 length is 16 residues. Between the trimmed V and J ends, which lost 2 bases and 10 bases, there was a span of 21 bases. The CDR3 spells CASSLIARGAFREQFF. The CDR3 DNA follows: TGTGCCAGCAGCTTAATTGCTCGCGGAGCCTTCAGGGAGCAGTTCTTC. The full variable domain, with the rest looked up from reference TRBV11-2 and TRBJ2-1, is EAGVAQSPRYKIIEKRQSVAFWCNPISGHATLYWYQQILGQGPKLLIQFQNNGVVDDSQLPKDRFSAERLKGVDSTLKIQPAKLEDSAVYLCASSLIARGAFREQFFGPGTRLTVL.

The chain recombines TRBV4-1 with TRBJ2-7, with D tentatively TRBD1 (6 bases). The CDR3 sequence is 15 residues long. The V end lost 2 bases, the J end lost 7 bases, and 18 bases lay between the germline ends. Germline loops: CDR1 MGHRA, CDR2 YSYEKL. In DNA, the CDR3 is TGCGCCAGCAGCCAAAATACAGGGAAAGTAAGGGAGCAGTACTTC. Translated, it gives CASSQNTGKVREQYF.

The V gene is TRBV5-1, the J gene TRBJ2-3; possibly TRBD1 or TRBD2 for D (5 bases each). V lost 5 bases, J lost 0 bases, and 16 bases lay in between. The germline V gene has CDR1 SGHRS and CDR2 YFSETQ. The CDR3 is 16 residues long. The CDR3 loop is CASSPPRGLSTDTQYF. For the CDR3, the DNA is TGCGCCAGCAGTCCCCCACGGGGCCTTAGCACAGATACGCAGTATTTT. The full variable domain, rest sourced from reference TRBV5-1 and TRBJ2-3, is KAGVTQTPRYLIKTRGQQVTLSCSPISGHRSVSWYQQTPGQGLQFLFEYFSETQRNKGNFPGRFSGRQFSNSRSEMNVSTLELGDSALYLCASSPPRGLSTDTQYFGPGTRLTVL.

The J gene is TRBJ2-7, the V gene TRBV20-1; 7 bases map to TRBD2. V gave up 0 bases and J gave up 3 bases; unmatched junction bases: 11. This CDR3 comprises 16 residues. The germline gives CDR1 DFQATT, CDR2 SNEGSKA (reference sequence). This chain's CDR3 is CSARDFLAVELYEQYF. Here the CDR3 DNA reads TGCAGTGCTAGAGATTTTCTAGCGGTTGAACTCTACGAGCAGTACTTC.

This clonotype showed up just a few times. This chain links TRBV27 with TRBJ1-1, with 10 bases matching TRBD1. The V gene end was trimmed by 4 bases and the J gene end by 3 bases; junction bases not matched to a gene: 8. This CDR3 spans 16 amino acids. The germline V gene encodes CDR1 MNHEY and CDR2 SMNVEV (reference sequence). CDR3 residues: CASSSSGGTGDTEAFF. The CDR3, as DNA: TGTGCCAGCAGTTCCTCAGGCGGGACAGGGGACACTGAAGCTTTCTTT.

This rearrangement joins TRBV19 to TRBJ2-3; 7 nucleotides line up with TRBD2. The germline V gene has CDR1 LNHDA and CDR2 SQIVND (reference sequence). CDR3 length: 15 residues. The V gene end was trimmed by 9 bases and the J gene end by 5 bases; junction bases not matched to a gene: 14. The CDR3, as DNA: TGTGCCAGCCCCCGGACGGGAGGCTGGGGAGATACGCAGTATTTT. Amino acids: CASPRTGGWGDTQYF.